This note documents a single T cell receptor (beta chain) sequence. This entry comes from a study of blood T cell repertoires in COVID-19. The germline V gene encodes CDR1 SGHVS and CDR2 FQNEAQ. V lost 1 base and J lost 3, with 16 bases in between. The CDR3 runs 16 residues. Here immunoSEQ multiplex PCR was the method, and the copy in TCRdb shows in-frame clones only, minus some. The data contain about 240,000 clones, about 90% of them singletons. This receptor was taken from a woman between 40 and 55 years old with acute COVID-19. Sequencing used PBMCs or T cells enriched from blood (not recorded which). This sequence joins TRBV7-8 and TRBJ2-7; possible D gene TRBD2, 6 bases. CDR3 sequence reads: CASSLGRGSPNYEQYF. CDR3 bases: TGTGCCAGCAGCTTAGGGAGGGGTAGCCCGAACTACGAGCAGTACTTC.